This TCR beta chain was documented in a study of shared clonotypes between healthy human individuals. Trimming cost V 8 bases and J 7 bases; bases outside gene matches: 5. The CDR3 sequence is 13 residues long. Germline loops: CDR1 SGDLS, CDR2 YYNGEE. Each subset's genomic DNA was split evenly across several immunoSEQ plates. As handled by the study authors: For the immunoSEQ data, sequences were junction-only without quality scores, so filtering differed. Sequenced by immunoSEQ multiplex PCR; TCRdb stores in-frame clones only, minus some. V and J calls and clone size follow that table, whereas D and trimming were derived from the DNA. Among more than 2 million clones listed, 85% to 95% were seen once.

This chain connects TRBV9 to TRBJ1-6; 8 bases are shared with TRBD1. The TCR originated in a young man in good health. The specimen sequenced was naive CD4+ T cells sorted from blood. As to subset: CD45RA+ positively selected. CDR3 bases: TGTGCCAGTCAGACAGGGGAAAATTCACCCCTCCACTTT. This codes for CASQTGENSPLHF.